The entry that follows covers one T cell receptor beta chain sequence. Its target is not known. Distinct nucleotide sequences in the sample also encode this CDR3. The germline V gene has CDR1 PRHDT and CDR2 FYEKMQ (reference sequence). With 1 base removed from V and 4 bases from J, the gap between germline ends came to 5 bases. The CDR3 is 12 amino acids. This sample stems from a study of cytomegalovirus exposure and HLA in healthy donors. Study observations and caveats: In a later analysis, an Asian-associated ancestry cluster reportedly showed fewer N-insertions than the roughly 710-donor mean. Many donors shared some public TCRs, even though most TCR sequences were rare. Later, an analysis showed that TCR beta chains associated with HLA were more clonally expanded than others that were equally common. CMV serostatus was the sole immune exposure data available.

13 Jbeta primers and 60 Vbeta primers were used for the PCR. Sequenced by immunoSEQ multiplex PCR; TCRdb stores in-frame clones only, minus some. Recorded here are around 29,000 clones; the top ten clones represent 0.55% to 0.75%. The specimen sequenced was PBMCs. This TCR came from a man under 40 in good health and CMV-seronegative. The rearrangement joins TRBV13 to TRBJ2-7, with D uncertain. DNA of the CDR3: TGTGCCAGCAGCTTAGATTCGTACGAGCAGTACTTC. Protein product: CASSLDSYEQYF. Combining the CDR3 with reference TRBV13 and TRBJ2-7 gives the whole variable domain AAGVIQSPRHLIKEKRETATLKCYPIPRHDTVYWYQQGPGQDPQFLISFYEKMQSDKGSIPDRFSAQQFSDYHSELNMSSLELGDSALYFCASSLDSYEQYFGPGTRLTVT.